This T cell receptor (beta chain) was profiled in a study of blood T cell repertoires in COVID-19. The overall study: In each case, the material was cDNA or gDNA derived from T cells, B-cell-depleted T cells, or PBMCs.

As handled by the study authors: Reference gene primer amplification gave nucleated cell count estimates. Generated by immunoSEQ multiplex PCR, the TCRdb table keeps only in-frame clones and is missing some. That table gives V, J and clone size, and the DNA gave D and trimming. The sample holds about 200,000 clones; under 90% are singletons and the top ten take about 7.2%. V shed 7 bases, J shed 7 bases, and the junction held 4 bases outside the gene matches. The CDR3 is 13 residues long. Sequencing input: peripheral blood. This chain connects TRBV12-3 or TRBV12-4 to TRBJ2-1; 10 bases fit TRBD1. The origin of this receptor is a man aged 60 to 69 with acute or convalescent COVID-19. The chain's CDR3 is CASTADRGNEQFF. The CDR3 DNA reads TGTGCCAGCACCGCGGACAGGGGGAATGAGCAGTTCTTC.